These T cell receptor beta chains were read from a single sample in a study of shared clonotypes between healthy human individuals. Profiled with immunoSEQ multiplex PCR; TCRdb holds only in-frame clones, not every one. The sample has approximately 2.1 million clones, 90% to 95% seen once. Material for sequencing was naive CD4+ T cells from PBMCs. The source of these receptors is a man between 18 and 29 years old in good health. Some clones in this sample may be carry-over from other donors' samples. Each CDR3 is given with its conserved first and last residue. The D gene is left open where the match is weak. Part of the rows lack a size; the others show once, few, many or a class for expanded clones.

D gene | clone size | J gene | V gene | CDR3 protein | CDR3 DNA
TRBD1 | once | TRBJ1-5 | TRBV2 | CASSVDRGRFPPQHF | TGTGCCAGCAGCGTAGACAGGGGGCGATTCCCGCCCCAGCATTTT
. | . | TRBJ1-3 | TRBV5-1 | CASSLQSNSGNTIYF | TGCGCCAGCAGCTTGCAGTCCAACTCTGGAAACACCATATATTTT
TRBD2 | . | TRBJ2-7 | TRBV27 | CASSSEAGGPSYEQYF | TGTGCCAGCAGTTCGGAAGCGGGAGGGCCCTCCTACGAGCAGTACTTC
. | . | TRBJ2-1 | TRBV5-1 | CASSTTGTSYNEQFF | TGCGCCAGCAGCACGACAGGGACTTCCTACAATGAGCAGTTCTTC
TRBD2 | . | TRBJ2-1 | TRBV7-9 | CASSLVAGATGEQFF | TGTGCCAGCAGCTTAGTGGCGGGAGCAACGGGTGAGCAGTTCTTC
TRBD2 | . | TRBJ2-3 | TRBV28 | CASSLAGLTDTQYF | TGTGCCAGCAGCCTAGCGGGACTCACAGATACGCAGTATTTT
. | once | TRBJ2-7 | TRBV15 | CATSRDHRGLRYEQYF | TGTGCCACCAGCAGAGATCATCGAGGGCTTCGTTACGAGCAGTACTTC
TRBD2 | . | TRBJ2-1 | TRBV30 | CAWSKAGGNEQFF | TGTGCCTGGAGTAAAGCGGGGGGCAATGAGCAGTTCTTC
. | . | TRBJ1-1 | TRBV7-3 | CASSRITGAAAFF | TGTGCCAGCTCCCGAATCACTGGGGCCGCCGCTTTCTTT
TRBD1 | . | TRBJ1-2 | TRBV19 | CATTYGRGFYGYTF | TGTGCCACCACTTACGGCAGGGGGTTTTATGGCTACACCTTC
TRBD1 | . | TRBJ2-7 | TRBV5-1 | CASSITGQSYEQYF | TGCGCCAGCAGCATAACGGGACAGTCCTACGAGCAGTACTTC
TRBD2 | . | TRBJ2-3 | TRBV27 | CASSKWTSGSTDTQYF | TGTGCCAGCAGTAAATGGACTAGCGGGAGTACAGATACGCAGTATTTT
. | . | TRBJ1-2 | TRBV25-1 | CATRQPTGNGYTF | TGTGCCACCCGGCAACCAACAGGGAATGGCTACACCTTC
. | . | TRBJ2-7 | TRBV7-2 | CASSLYSGSPSYEQYF | TGTGCCAGCAGCTTATATAGCGGATCCCCCTCCTACGAGCAGTACTTC
. | . | TRBJ1-4 | TRBV21-1 | CASSTHPDRNEKLFF | TGTGCCAGCAGCACCCACCCCGACAGGAATGAAAAACTGTTTTTT
. | once | TRBJ2-7 | TRBV5-1 | CASSLIRGYEQYF | TGCGCCAGCAGCTTGATCAGGGGTTACGAGCAGTACTTC
. | . | TRBJ2-1 | TRBV30 | CAWSRSSAQYNEQFF | TGTGCCTGGAGCCGGTCGTCTGCCCAATACAATGAGCAGTTCTTC